This TCR beta chain derives from a study of shared clonotypes between healthy human individuals. Study in general: The study used three CD4 naive, three CD4 memory, two CD8 naive and one CD8 memory plate per donor. Notes on the study in general: The generation probabilities recorded for non-shared clonotypes fell below those of clonotypes shared by all four donors.

Sequencing was at deep level. Using immunoSEQ multiplex PCR, the repertoire was profiled, and TCRdb retains in-frame clones only, with some absent. The sample includes some 2.1 million clones, about 95% of them seen just once. This CDR3 is 16 amino acids long. The germline gives CDR1 MGHRA, CDR2 YSYEKL. V was shortened by 1 base and J by 0 bases, with 12 bases between the two germline ends. Details on this clone: Its antigen is not known.

Naive CD8 cells lacked CD45RO and underwent positive selection for CCR7, leaving out terminally differentiated effector memory CD45RA+ cells. The chain has TRBV4-1 and TRBJ1-2; possibly TRBD1 for D (5 bases). Specimen: naive CD8+ T cells sorted from blood. The sequence was collected from a man younger than 35 in good health. The CDR3 DNA reads as TGCGCCAGCAGCCAAGTTACAGGCCACACTAACTATGGCTACACCTTC. Its protein is CASSQVTGHTNYGYTF.